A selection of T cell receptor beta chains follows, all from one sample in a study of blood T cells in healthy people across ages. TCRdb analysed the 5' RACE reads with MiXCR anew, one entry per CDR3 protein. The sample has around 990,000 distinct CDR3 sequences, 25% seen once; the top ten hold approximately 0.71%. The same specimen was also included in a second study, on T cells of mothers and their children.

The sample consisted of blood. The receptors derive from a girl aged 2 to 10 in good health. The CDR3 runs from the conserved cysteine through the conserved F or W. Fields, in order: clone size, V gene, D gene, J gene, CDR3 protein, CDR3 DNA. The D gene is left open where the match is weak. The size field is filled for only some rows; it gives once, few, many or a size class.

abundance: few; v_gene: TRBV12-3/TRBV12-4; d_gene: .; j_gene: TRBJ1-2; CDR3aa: CASSNTWVLYGYTF; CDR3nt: TGTGCCAGCAGTAATACTTGGGTTTTGTATGGCTACACCTTC
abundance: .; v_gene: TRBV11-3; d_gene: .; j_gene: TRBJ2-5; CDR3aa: CASSLVLDQPQETQYF; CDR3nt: TGTGCCAGCAGCTTAGTTTTAGACCAGCCCCAAGAGACCCAATACTTC
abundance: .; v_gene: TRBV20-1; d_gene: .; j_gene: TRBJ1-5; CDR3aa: CSAQDSSNQPQHF; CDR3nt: TGCAGTGCCCAGGACAGCAGCAATCAGCCCCAGCATTTT
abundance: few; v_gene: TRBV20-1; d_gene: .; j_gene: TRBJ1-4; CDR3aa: CSATLGLLEEKLFF; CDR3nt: TGCAGTGCGACTTTGGGGCTCCTGGAGGAAAAACTGTTTTTT
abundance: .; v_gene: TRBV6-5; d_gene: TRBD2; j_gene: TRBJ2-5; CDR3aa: CASSYGSSGPQETQYF; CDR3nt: TGTGCCAGCAGTTACGGTTCTAGCGGGCCCCAAGAGACCCAGTACTTC
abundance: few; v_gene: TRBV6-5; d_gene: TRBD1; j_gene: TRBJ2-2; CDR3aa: CASSYIVGTGYTGELFF; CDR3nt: TGTGCCAGCAGTTACATAGTCGGGACAGGCTACACCGGGGAGCTGTTTTTT
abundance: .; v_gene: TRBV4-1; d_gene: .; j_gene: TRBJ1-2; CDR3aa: CASSQVLSGNYGYTF; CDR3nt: TGCGCCAGCAGCCAAGTGTTATCGGGGAACTATGGCTACACCTTC
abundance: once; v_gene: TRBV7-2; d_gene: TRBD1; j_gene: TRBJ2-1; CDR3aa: CASRPRPGQGSRLFF; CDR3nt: TGTGCCAGCAGACCAAGGCCGGGACAGGGGTCACGTCTGTTCTTC
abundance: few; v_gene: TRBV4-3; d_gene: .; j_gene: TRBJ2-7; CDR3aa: CAAGTYVEQYF; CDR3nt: TGCGCCGCGGGGACTTACGTGGAGCAGTACTTC
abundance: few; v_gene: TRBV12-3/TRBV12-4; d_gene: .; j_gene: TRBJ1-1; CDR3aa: CASSLNSRGEAFF; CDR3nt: TGTGCCAGCAGTTTAAACTCCCGAGGTGAAGCTTTCTTT
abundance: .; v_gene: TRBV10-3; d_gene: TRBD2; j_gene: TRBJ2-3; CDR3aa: CAISGSKSGGSTDTQYF; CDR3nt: TGTGCCATCAGTGGGAGTAAAAGCGGGGGGAGCACAGATACGCAGTATTTT
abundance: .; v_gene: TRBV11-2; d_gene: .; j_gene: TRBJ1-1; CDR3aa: CASSAHTEAFF; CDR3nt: TGTGCCAGCAGCGCTCACACTGAAGCTTTCTTT
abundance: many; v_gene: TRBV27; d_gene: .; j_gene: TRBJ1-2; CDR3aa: CASRGLNYGYTF; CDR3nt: TGTGCCAGCAGGGGGCTTAATTATGGCTACACCTTC
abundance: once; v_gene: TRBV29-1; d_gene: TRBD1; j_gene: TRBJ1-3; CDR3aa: CSVWTGGSGNTIYF; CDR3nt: TGCAGCGTTTGGACAGGGGGCTCTGGAAACACCATATATTTT
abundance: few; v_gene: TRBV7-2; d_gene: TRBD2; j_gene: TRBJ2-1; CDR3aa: CASTLAVDDNEQFF; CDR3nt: TGTGCCAGCACCCTAGCGGTCGATGACAATGAGCAGTTCTTC
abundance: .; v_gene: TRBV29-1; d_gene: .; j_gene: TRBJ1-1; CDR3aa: CSVALGEALF; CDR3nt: TGCAGCGTTGCGCTAGGCGAAGCTCTCTTT
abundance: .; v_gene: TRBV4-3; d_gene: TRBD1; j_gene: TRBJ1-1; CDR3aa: CASGTGGRTEAFF; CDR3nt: TGCGCCAGCGGGACAGGGGGCAGGACTGAAGCTTTCTTT
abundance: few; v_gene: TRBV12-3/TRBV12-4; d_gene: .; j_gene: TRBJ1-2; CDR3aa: CANSLVPEGYTF; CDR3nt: TGTGCCAACAGTTTAGTCCCTGAGGGCTACACCTTC
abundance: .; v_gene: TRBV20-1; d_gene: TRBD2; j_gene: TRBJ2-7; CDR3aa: CSARAKKGLAGVVQYF; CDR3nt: TGCAGTGCTAGAGCGAAAAAGGGACTAGCGGGAGTTGTGCAGTACTTC
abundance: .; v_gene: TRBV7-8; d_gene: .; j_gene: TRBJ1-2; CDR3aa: CASSLDREGGYTF; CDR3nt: TGTGCCAGCAGCTTAGACAGGGAGGGTGGCTACACCTTC
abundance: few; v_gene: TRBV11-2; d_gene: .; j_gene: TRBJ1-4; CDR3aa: CASSLEREELFF; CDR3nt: TGTGCCAGCAGCTTAGAACGGGAAGAACTGTTTTTT
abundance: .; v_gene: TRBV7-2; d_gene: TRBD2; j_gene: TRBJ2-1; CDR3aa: CASSMSGGLQGEQFF; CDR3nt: TGTGCCAGCAGCATGAGCGGGGGGCTCCAGGGTGAGCAGTTCTTC
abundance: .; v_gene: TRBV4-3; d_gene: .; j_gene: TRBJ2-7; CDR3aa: CASSQDRQAVNYEQYF; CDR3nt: TGCGCCAGCAGCCAAGATCGGCAAGCGGTCAACTACGAGCAGTACTTC